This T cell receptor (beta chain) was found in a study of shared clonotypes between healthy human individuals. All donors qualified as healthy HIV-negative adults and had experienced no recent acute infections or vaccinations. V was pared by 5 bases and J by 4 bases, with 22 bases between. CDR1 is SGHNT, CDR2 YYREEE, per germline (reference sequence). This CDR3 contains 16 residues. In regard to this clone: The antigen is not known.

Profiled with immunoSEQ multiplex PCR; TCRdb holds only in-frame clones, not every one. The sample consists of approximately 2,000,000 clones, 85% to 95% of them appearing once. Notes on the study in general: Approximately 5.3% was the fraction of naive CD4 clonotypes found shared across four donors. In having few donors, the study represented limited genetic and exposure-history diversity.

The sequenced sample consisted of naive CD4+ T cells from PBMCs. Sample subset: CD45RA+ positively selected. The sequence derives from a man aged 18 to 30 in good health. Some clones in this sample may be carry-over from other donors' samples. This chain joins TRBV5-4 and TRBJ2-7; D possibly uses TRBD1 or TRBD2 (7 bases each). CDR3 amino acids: CASSFPGGLNPYEQYF. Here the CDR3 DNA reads TGTGCCAGCAGTTTCCCAGGGGGACTAAACCCTTACGAGCAGTACTTC.